A single sample is the source of the 15 T cell receptor beta chains below, sequenced in a study of blood T cell repertoires in COVID-19. Libraries were prepared by immunoSEQ multiplex PCR; TCRdb keeps only in-frame clonotypes and omits some of them. The table has tens of thousands of clones, approximately 86% seen once; the top ten hold less than 2%. What was sequenced was peripheral blood. The receptor source for this set is a man over 45 with active or convalescent COVID-19.

The chain joins TRBV7-8 to TRBJ2-5; D is possibly TRBD2 (6 bases). CDR3 size: 17 residues. The V gene's germline CDR1 is SGHVS and CDR2 FQNEAQ. The V end was cut by 5 bases, the J end by 0 bases, with 19 bases between. This chain's CDR3 is CASSTWMVLADQETQYF. DNA for the CDR3: TGTGCCAGCAGCACTTGGATGGTACTAGCCGACCAAGAGACCCAGTACTTC.

V gene TRBV19 combines with J gene TRBJ2-7; TRBD1 matches 10 bases. Trimming took 3 bases from V and 3 from J; bases not matched to a gene: 5. CDR1 is LNHDA, CDR2 SQIVND, per germline (reference sequence). There are 15 residues in the CDR3. CDR3 nucleotides: TGTGCCAGTAGTATGAGGACAGGGGGTTTCTACGAGCAGTACTTC. Translation gives CASSMRTGGFYEQYF.

V is TRBV11-2 and J is TRBJ2-7, with 7 bases that match TRBD1. Germline V gene data show CDR1 as SGHAT and CDR2 as FQNNGV. The CDR3 runs to 13 residues. The trim removed 4 bases at V and 3 bases at J, leaving 3 bases unmatched. The CDR3 DNA is TGTGCCAGCAGCTGGGGACAGTTCTACGAGCAGTACTTC. Amino acids: CASSWGQFYEQYF. Supplemented by reference TRBV11-2 and TRBJ2-7, the full variable domain reads EAGVAQSPRYKIIEKRQSVAFWCNPISGHATLYWYQQILGQGPKLLIQFQNNGVVDDSQLPKDRFSAERLKGVDSTLKIQPAKLEDSAVYLCASSWGQFYEQYFGPGTRLTVT.

The chain employs TRBV10-3 and TRBJ1-1, with 7 bases that match TRBD1. J gave up 0 bases and V 5 bases, and 9 bases lay outside the gene matches. Germline CDR1 reads ENHRY; CDR2 reads SYGVKD. This CDR3 region has 16 residues. The CDR3, as DNA: TGTGCCATCAGTCCCCGACAGGGAATCATGAACACTGAAGCTTTCTTT. Amino acids: CAISPRQGIMNTEAFF.

The chain is built from TRBV29-1 and TRBJ2-3; TRBD2 matches 8 bases. Per the germline V gene, CDR1 is SQVTM and CDR2 is ANQGSEA. J gave up 1 base and V 8 bases, and 8 bases lay outside the gene matches. The CDR3 runs to 14 residues. The CDR3 is CSQEGLGGTDTQYF. The DNA for the CDR3 is TGCAGCCAGGAGGGACTAGGGGGCACAGATACGCAGTATTTT.

The chain joins TRBV7-9 to TRBJ2-5; 8 bases line up with TRBD2. CDR1 SEHNR and CDR2 FQNEAQ come from the germline V gene (reference sequence). The CDR3 runs 15 residues. V was clipped by 4 bases and J by 5 bases; unmatched bases: 9. For the CDR3, the DNA is TGTGCCAGCAGCTCCTGGACTAGCTTGGAGGAGACCCAGTACTTC. This sequence encodes CASSSWTSLEETQYF. The whole variable domain, filled in from reference TRBV7-9 and TRBJ2-5, reads DTGVSQNPRHKITKRGQNVTFRCDPISEHNRLYWYRQTLGQGPEFLTYFQNEAQLEKSRLLSDRFSAERPKGSFSTLEIQRTEQGDSAMYLCASSSWTSLEETQYFGPGTRLLVL.

V usage is TRBV4-3 and J usage is TRBJ2-2; D possibly corresponds to TRBD2 (5 bases). The CDR3 covers 15 residues. CDR1 is LGHNA and CDR2 is YSLEER in the germline V gene. Trimming shortened V by 1 base and J by 5 bases, and 11 bases separated the two germline ends. The CDR3 protein is CASSQVLGETGELFF. The DNA of the CDR3 is TGCGCCAGCAGCCAAGTCCTCGGGGAGACCGGGGAGCTGTTTTTT.

The V gene is TRBV29-1, the J gene TRBJ1-3; 9 bases match TRBD1. This CDR3 spans 13 amino acids. Germline V gene data show CDR1 as SQVTM and CDR2 as ANQGSEA. J lost 4 bases, V lost 4 bases, and 2 bases had no gene match. As DNA, the CDR3 is TGCAGCGTTGCGGGGACAGGGGGAAACACCATATATTTT. Its protein is CSVAGTGGNTIYF. Full variable domain (rest looked up from reference TRBV29-1 and TRBJ1-3): SAVISQKPSRDICQRGTSLTIQCQVDSQVTMMFWYRQQPGQSLTLIATANQGSEATYESGFVIDKFPISRPNLTFSTLTVSNMSPEDSSIYLCSVAGTGGNTIYFGEGSWLTVV.

The rearrangement uses TRBV19 and TRBJ2-7, with a weak D call TRBD2 (5 bases). Germline V gene lookup returns CDR1 LNHDA and CDR2 SQIVND (reference sequence). V was cut by 9 bases and J by 3 bases, with 24 bases left in between. CDR3 length: 16 amino acids. The CDR3, as DNA: TGTGCCAGCTCCCCAGCGGCCCCGCTTTACGTCTACGAGCAGTACTTC. Protein product: CASSPAAPLYVYEQYF.

V is TRBV2 and J is TRBJ2-2; possible D gene TRBD2, 6 bases. The CDR3 totals 16 residues. Trimming cost V 2 bases and J 5 bases, with 15 bases left between them. Germline lookup yields CDR1 SNHLY and CDR2 FYNNEI. Here the CDR3 reads CASSEQGGILTGELFF. CDR3 in DNA: TGTGCCAGCAGTGAACAAGGAGGGATTTTGACCGGGGAGCTGTTTTTT.

The chain links TRBV4-1 to TRBJ2-5; D is possibly TRBD2 (7 bases). This CDR3 spans 16 amino acids. Germline V gene sequence: CDR1 MGHRA, CDR2 YSYEKL. Trimming stripped 3 bases from V and 7 bases from J, with 21 bases between. This chain's CDR3 is CASSQIRGGPGGTQYF. The CDR3 nucleotides are TGCGCCAGCAGCCAGATAAGAGGGGGACCGGGGGGGACCCAGTACTTC.

The table lists this clone with a count of one. The chain employs TRBV5-4 and TRBJ2-5; D gene ambiguous. The CDR3 has 15 amino acids. CDR1 and CDR2 (germline): SGHNT, YYREEE (reference sequence). V was pared by 0 bases and J by 4 bases, with 13 bases between. CDR3 in DNA: TGTGCCAGCAGCTTGGAGGCCTCGGGTGGAGAGACCCAGTACTTC. This codes for CASSLEASGGETQYF. Filled out from reference TRBV5-4 and TRBJ2-5, the complete variable domain reads ETGVTQSPTHLIKTRGQQVTLRCSSQSGHNTVSWYQQALGQGPQFIFQYYREEENGRGNFPPRFSGLQFPNYSSELNVNALELDDSALYLCASSLEASGGETQYFGPGTRLLVL.

This clone was detected once. This sequence joins TRBV5-6 and TRBJ2-3, with 8 bases fitting TRBD2. Germline CDR1 is SGHDT and CDR2 is YYEEEE. The CDR3 is made up of 16 amino acids. Trimming took 4 bases from V and 3 from J; bases not matched to a gene: 10. The CDR3 region has the DNA TGTGCCAGCAGCGGCGAAGCGGGAGTATTGACAGATACGCAGTATTTT. This gives the protein CASSGEAGVLTDTQYF.

The chain couples TRBV5-1 to TRBJ1-2; no clear D gene. The CDR3 loop spans 13 amino acids. Between the trimmed V and J ends, which lost 2 bases and 1 base, there was a span of 6 bases. Germline CDR1 and CDR2: SGHRS and YFSETQ. CDR3 nucleotides: TGCGCCAGCAGCTTTCAGGATAACTATGGCTACACCTTC. It translates to CASSFQDNYGYTF.

This clone was observed a single time. The chain recombines TRBV19 with TRBJ2-5, with 10 bases matching TRBD2. CDR3 length equals 14 residues. V lost 5 bases to trimming and J lost 4 bases; unmatched junction nucleotides: 4. CDR1 is LNHDA, CDR2 SQIVND, per germline (reference sequence). The DNA for the CDR3 is TGTGCCAGTAGTGCTAGCGGGAGAGGAGAGACCCAGTACTTC. Protein product: CASSASGRGETQYF.